Listed here are 28 T cell receptor beta chains from one sample, sequenced in a study of spatial heterogeneity in lung cancer. The sample's time point: blood at routine non-recurrence follow-up after resection. TCRdb analysed the 5' RACE reads with MiXCR anew, one entry per CDR3 protein. The sample has some 10,000 distinct CDR3 sequences, about a fifth seen once. Sequences were derived from PBMCs, sampled at follow-up. These receptors were collected from a male donor with early-stage non-small cell lung cancer.

This clonotype was observed a single time. This chain links TRBV29-1 with TRBJ2-5, with 9 nucleotides matching TRBD2. V trimming: 6 bases; J trimming: 4 bases; junction bases outside the gene matches: 9. Germline V gives CDR1 SQVTM, CDR2 ANQGSEA. CDR3 size: 14 residues. Here the CDR3 reads CSVAPGLAGETQYF. For the CDR3, the DNA is TGCAGCGTGGCACCGGGACTAGCCGGAGAGACCCAGTACTTC.

The rearrangement uses TRBV5-1 and TRBJ2-7; TRBD2 might be the D (7 bases). The V gene lost 4 bases and the J gene lost 0 bases, with 11 bases spanning the gap. In germline, CDR1 is SGHRS, CDR2 YFSETQ. The CDR3 covers 14 residues. CDR3: CASSGGASSYEQYF. CDR3 nucleotide sequence: TGCGCCAGCAGCGGGGGGGCATCCTCCTACGAGCAGTACTTC. Filled out from reference TRBV5-1 and TRBJ2-7, the complete variable domain reads KAGVTQTPRYLIKTRGQQVTLSCSPISGHRSVSWYQQTPGQGLQFLFEYFSETQRNKGNFPGRFSGRQFSNSRSEMNVSTLELGDSALYLCASSGGASSYEQYFGPGTRLTVT.

Many counts were recorded for this clonotype. In nucleotides, the CDR3 is TGTGCCAGCAGTTACAGTACAGTAAATGAAAAACTGTTTTTT. Translating gives CASSYSTVNEKLFF. J is TRBJ1-4 and V is TRBV6-5; the D is unclear. This CDR3 spans 14 amino acids. V shed 2 bases and J shed 5 bases, with 9 bases lying between them. Germline V gene sequence: CDR1 MNHEY, CDR2 SVGAGI.

Of note for this clonotype: A much bigger clone sits one base away, suggesting this may be a read error. The gene calls are TRBV28 and TRBJ1-1; D may be TRBD1 (5 bases). The CDR3 consists of 14 residues. Germline CDR1 is MDHEN and CDR2 is SYDVKM. Written as DNA, the CDR3 is TGTGGCAGCAGGGATCAGGTTACGGGGACTGAAGCTTTCTTT. It is translated as CGSRDQVTGTEAFF.

The chain joins TRBV6-5 to TRBJ1-2, with no clear D. The germline V gene has CDR1 MNHEY and CDR2 SVGAGI. This CDR3 contains 13 residues. The V end lost 0 bases, the J end lost 6 bases, and 8 bases lay between the germline ends. The CDR3 DNA reads TGTGCCAGCAGTTACTCGTTTCAGCATGGCTACACCTTC. Translating it yields CASSYSFQHGYTF.

This clonotype was counted a few times. This rearrangement joins TRBV29-1 to TRBJ2-1, with 10 bases aligning to TRBD2. The J segment lost 5 bases and the V segment lost 8 bases, leaving 6 bases of the junction unmatched. CDR1 SQVTM and CDR2 ANQGSEA come from the germline V gene. CDR3 length: 13 residues. The CDR3, as DNA: TGCAGCCTCAGAGCGGGGGGGGACAATGAGCAGTTCTTC. This gives the protein CSLRAGGDNEQFF.

This clonotype was seen at least ten times. The V call is TRBV20-1, the J call TRBJ1-5, with 9 bases fitting TRBD1. V gave up 2 bases and J gave up 4 bases; unmatched junction bases: 6. Looked up from germline, CDR1 is DFQATT and CDR2 is SNEGSKA (reference sequence). The CDR3 is made up of 15 amino acids. The CDR3 region is CSARLTGGTNQPQHF. CDR3 nucleotides: TGCAGTGCTAGACTTACAGGGGGCACGAATCAGCCCCAGCATTTT.

The V gene is TRBV30, the J gene TRBJ2-7; unclear D gene. CDR1 is GTSNPN and CDR2 is SVGIG in the germline V gene (reference sequence). The germline V and J ends were trimmed by 5 bases and 6 bases, with 11 bases remaining between them. The CDR3 has 11 amino acids. In DNA form, the CDR3 reads TGTGCCTGGGGCCGGGTTGGCGAGCAGTACTTC. Protein product: CAWGRVGEQYF.

A few counts support this clonotype. The V gene is TRBV12-3 or TRBV12-4, the J gene TRBJ2-7; D might be TRBD1 or TRBD2, each matching 5 bases. The germline V and J ends were trimmed by 6 bases and 0 bases, with 15 bases remaining between them. The CDR3 has 15 residues. The CDR3 spells CASSPGTDSSYEQYF. The CDR3 bases are TGTGCCAGCAGCCCTGGGACGGACTCCTCCTACGAGCAGTACTTC.

This clonotype was recorded at least ten times. The chain employs TRBV11-2 and TRBJ1-5; TRBD1 is a possible D gene (5 bases). Trimming pared 5 bases from V and 6 bases from J, leaving 14 bases between. Germline loops: CDR1 SGHAT, CDR2 FQNNGV. The CDR3 has 14 amino acids. CDR3 protein: CASSPNRLGQPQHF. The CDR3 bases are TGTGCCAGCAGCCCTAACAGGTTGGGTCAGCCCCAGCATTTT.

V and J are TRBV19 and TRBJ2-2, with 9 nucleotides matching TRBD2. The CDR3 extends over 15 amino acids. CDR1 and CDR2 (germline): LNHDA, SQIVND (reference sequence). V was clipped by 6 bases and J by 5 bases; unmatched bases: 7. The CDR3 DNA is TGTGCCAGTAGGCCGGGACTAGCTATTACCGGGGAGCTGTTTTTT. It is translated as CASRPGLAITGELFF.

V gene TRBV21-1 combines with J gene TRBJ1-1; TRBD1, the D gene given by the table, was not confirmed from the DNA. TRBV21-1 is labeled a pseudogene. The CDR3 extends over 14 amino acids. Here the CDR3 reads CASSDRGRDTEAFF. DNA of the CDR3: TGTGCCAGCAGCGACAGGGGGAGAGACACTGAAGCTTTCTTT.

This chain connects TRBV28 to TRBJ2-2, with TRBD1 identical over 10 bases. Germline trimming cut 3 bases from V and 7 bases from J; bases unmatched to any gene: 8. Germline loops: CDR1 MDHEN, CDR2 SYDVKM. This CDR3 is built from 16 residues. CDR3 sequence (DNA): TGTGCCAGCAGTTTCCCCCGGGACAGGGGCCTCGGGGAGCTGTTTTTT. Its translation is CASSFPRDRGLGELFF.

The chain uses TRBV5-1 and TRBJ2-7; maybe TRBD1 (10 bases). The ends were cut back, 0 bases at V and 2 bases at J, with 33 bases in the middle. CDR1 and CDR2 (germline): SGHRS, YFSETQ. CDR3 length: 22 amino acids. The CDR3 protein is CASSLERARDRGTSGPTYEQYF. DNA of the CDR3: TGCGCCAGCAGCTTGGAAAGAGCCCGGGACAGGGGTACTAGCGGGCCCACCTACGAGCAGTACTTC.

This clonotype showed up many times. The J gene is TRBJ2-2, the V gene TRBV12-3 or TRBV12-4; 8 nucleotides align to TRBD1. The V gene end was trimmed by 6 bases and the J gene end by 7 bases; junction bases not matched to a gene: 7. The length of the CDR3 is 14 residues. The CDR3 loop reads CASRPDRGHGELFF. DNA for the CDR3: TGTGCCAGCAGGCCCGACAGGGGACACGGGGAGCTGTTTTTT.

The CDR3: CASSKSDRVSYEQYF. In DNA form, the CDR3 reads TGTGCCAGCAGTAAATCAGACAGGGTGTCCTACGAGCAGTACTTC. The chain uses TRBV12-3 or TRBV12-4 and TRBJ2-7; the match to TRBD1 covers 7 bases. V was clipped by 5 bases and J by 1 base; unmatched bases: 8. This CDR3 has 15 amino acids.

This clonotype is classed as medium-sized. This chain links TRBV27 with TRBJ1-2; D unresolved. The CDR3 spans 12 residues. The germline CDR1 and CDR2 sequences are MNHEY and SMNVEV (reference sequence). Trimming removed 8 bases from V and 1 base from J, with 8 bases in between. CDR3 bases: TGTGCCAGCCGGAGCGGTAACTATGGCTACACCTTC. It encodes CASRSGNYGYTF.

This clonotype was detected many times. The chain has TRBV5-1 and TRBJ2-5; D is ambiguous. The V and J ends lost 0 bases and 3 bases respectively, with 3 bases between them. This CDR3 contains 12 residues. In germline, CDR1 is SGHRS, CDR2 YFSETQ. The CDR3 DNA follows: TGCGCCAGCAGCTTGGTAAAAGAGACCCAGTACTTC. Protein sequence: CASSLVKETQYF.

This clonotype was found a few times. J is TRBJ1-3 and V is TRBV14; D perhaps matches TRBD1 (6 bases). V was cut by 0 bases and J by 5 bases, with 11 bases left in between. Germline CDR1 is SGHDN and CDR2 is FVKESK. CDR3 length equals 15 residues. Here the CDR3 DNA reads TGTGCCAGCAGCCAAGACAGGGGACTTCGAAACACCATATATTTT. This codes for CASSQDRGLRNTIYF.

By frequency in the sample, this clonotype is medium-sized. CDR3 DNA: TGTGCCAGCACCTTTCCTGGGGGCGGGAGTAAGAATGAGCAGTTCTTC. This translates into CASTFPGGGSKNEQFF. The rearrangement joins TRBV7-9 to TRBJ2-1; possible D gene TRBD2, 7 bases. Germline V CDR1 and CDR2: SEHNR, FQNEAQ (reference sequence). The CDR3 totals 16 residues. Trimming took 7 bases from V and 7 from J, leaving 23 bases between them.

The chain employs TRBV3-1 and TRBJ2-1; TRBD2 aligns across 7 bases. Unmatched junction bases numbered 13, after V lost 1 base and J lost 7 bases. Germline CDR1 and CDR2: LGHDT and YNNKEL (reference sequence). The CDR3 has 17 residues. The CDR3 sequence is CASSQASGAGRRNEQFF. CDR3 in DNA: TGTGCCAGCAGCCAAGCTAGCGGAGCAGGTAGGCGAAATGAGCAGTTCTTC.

The CDR3 loop reads CASSERLAANNEQFF. CDR3 DNA sequence: TGCGCCAGCAGCGAACGACTAGCGGCCAACAATGAGCAGTTCTTC. The chain joins TRBV5-1 to TRBJ2-1, with TRBD2 matching over 9 bases. Germline trimming cut 4 bases from V and 5 bases from J; bases unmatched to any gene: 7. The germline CDR1 and CDR2 sequences are SGHRS and YFSETQ. The CDR3 spans 15 residues.

The sample holds many counts of this clonotype. V and J are TRBV6-6 and TRBJ2-5; 7 positions match TRBD1. This CDR3 is built from 13 residues. J gave up 4 bases and V 7 bases, and 6 bases lay outside the gene matches. Germline V gene sequence: CDR1 MNHNY, CDR2 SVGAGI (reference sequence). CDR3 in amino acids: CASNSGQLETQYF. Here the CDR3 DNA reads TGTGCCAGCAATTCGGGACAGTTAGAGACCCAGTACTTC.

This clonotype appeared many times. This rearrangement joins TRBV5-1 to TRBJ2-7; no firm D call. The germline gives CDR1 SGHRS, CDR2 YFSETQ. This CDR3 has 15 amino acids. V was cut by 0 bases and J by 3 bases, with 13 bases left in between. Written as DNA, the CDR3 is TGCGCCAGCAGCTTGGCCTCTCTGGTCGGCTACGAGCAGTACTTC. This translates into CASSLASLVGYEQYF.

In its sample, this clonotype was seen many times. The V gene is TRBV11-3, the J gene TRBJ2-3; 8 nucleotides match TRBD2. The CDR3 is 15 amino acids. J lost 4 bases, V lost 5 bases, and 8 bases had no gene match. Germline V gives CDR1 SGHNT, CDR2 YENEEA. CDR3 sequence (DNA): TGTGCCAGCAGCCCCTCAGCGGGAGCCGCAGATACGCAGTATTTT. This codes for CASSPSAGAADTQYF.

A note on this clonotype: Being one base from a much bigger clone, this may be a read error. The chain carries TRBV11-2 and TRBJ1-1, with D possibly matching TRBD1 (5 bases). Germline V CDR1 and CDR2: SGHAT, FQNNGV. This CDR3 is 13 amino acids long. V shed 5 bases and J shed 1 base, with 8 bases lying between them. DNA for the CDR3: TGTGCCAGCAGCGGAGACAGGAACACTGAAGCTTTCTTT. It codes for CASSGDRNTEAFF. Combining the CDR3 with reference TRBV11-2 and TRBJ1-1 gives the whole variable domain EAGVAQSPRYKIIEKRQSVAFWCNPISGHATLYWYQQILGQGPKLLIQFQNNGVVDDSQLPKDRFSAERLKGVDSTLKIQPAKLEDSAVYLCASSGDRNTEAFFGQGTRLTVV.

The chain employs TRBV9 and TRBJ2-1; TRBD1 aligns across 8 bases. The CDR3 spans 15 residues. Germline V lookup: CDR1 SGDLS, CDR2 YYNGEE. The junction had 5 bases not matched to a gene; V was cut back by 3 bases and J by 3 bases. CDR3 nucleotides: TGTGCCAGCAGCGATGGGACAGGCAACTACAATGAGCAGTTCTTC. Amino acid sequence: CASSDGTGNYNEQFF.

This clonotype was counted many times. The V call is TRBV10-3, the J call TRBJ1-5; D not resolved. V lost 4 bases and J 3 bases, leaving 7 bases between the germline ends. The CDR3 has 13 residues. The germline gives CDR1 ENHRY, CDR2 SYGVKD. CDR3 nucleotides: TGTGCCATCAGTGGGGATATCAATCAGCCCCAGCATTTT. Its protein product is CAISGDINQPQHF.